Described below is a single T cell receptor beta chain sequence and its context. Many counts were recorded for this clonotype. Its recognized antigen is unknown. No much larger clone is present one base from it, and per-base qualities are unavailable. CDR1 SGDLS and CDR2 YYNGEE are derived from the germline V gene. From the cysteine through the phenylalanine, the CDR3 covers 16 amino acids. Only the CDR3 DNA is retained, 48 bases long and in frame from the first base. V is shortened by 1 base, J by 4 bases, and the region joining them spans 15 bases. A patient counted as having stable Graves' hyperthyroidism if no progression to ophthalmopathy occurred over 18 months of follow-up. The hyperthyroidism patients were between 18 and 65 years old and newly diagnosed, with a disease duration of less than 2 months. Exclusion was applied to patients with uncontrolled infections, other autoimmune diseases, pregnancy or lactation. Diagnoses were based on clinical symptoms, serum thyroxine and TRAb, thyroid ultrasound and orbital computed tomography. Total RNA was extracted with Trizol reagent, and quality was checked on an Agilent 2100 Bioanalyzer.

The data are from a study of T cells in Graves' hyperthyroidism and ophthalmopathy (dated by TCRdb to about 2019). Describing the broader study: To identify distinguishing TCR V-J signatures, a discovery cohort of 100 patients was used, comprising 40 to 45 with Graves' ophthalmopathy and approximately 57 with stable Graves' hyperthyroidism. An independent validation cohort of 18 to 20 hyperthyroidism patients and 17 patients who later progressed to ophthalmopathy tested prospective prediction of ophthalmopathy. After blood sampling, hyperthyroidism patients were treated with methimazole at a starting dose of 30 mg daily, and ophthalmopathy patients were treated with high-dose intravenous methylprednisolone. Thyroid tissue and blood T-cell repertoires from six or seven Graves' hyperthyroidism patients were also compared in the study. The paper reports TCR Vbeta CDR3 sequencing of more than 120 peripheral blood samples: approximately 41 ophthalmopathy, 75 to 80 hyperthyroidism and 17 progressor patients. For training and testing, the roughly 100 patients in the discovery cohort were randomly divided in a 7:3 ratio. The investigation overall reported the following: No statistical method was used to fix the sample size in advance, and group allocation was not hidden from the investigators. During validation, the model predicted progression to ophthalmopathy a median of around six months ahead of onset, with more than 55% sensitivity and 72.22% specificity. Blood samples also contained most of the expanded thyroid clonotypes (frequency above 0.001), which suggests that blood repertoires may reflect thyroid immune responses. In cross-validation, a model built on a 13 V-J signature told ophthalmopathy apart from stable hyperthyroidism with 85% to 90% sensitivity and about 81% specificity, and in testing the same model reached 80%/75%.

TCR beta CDR3 regions were amplified from RNA transcripts. A first-round RT-PCR of the TCR CDR3 used the HTBI primer set with the Qiagen OneStep RT-PCR kit. Libraries were constructed in a second round of multiplex PCR, after which size selection and purification were carried out. Sequencing of the libraries was done on an Illumina HiSeq2000 using paired-end 100 bp reads. The study's own analysis went as follows. SOAPnuke was used to process the raw data, with reads discarded if the reads contained adapters or uncalled bases, had a mean Phred below 15, or lacked an exact constant-primer or identifier match. High-quality paired reads were merged using COPE v1.2.5, and each unique nucleotide sequence was defined as a clonotype. MiTCR v1.1 was used to align clonotypes to the IMGT TRBV, TRBD and TRBJ reference segments. The analysis was restricted to V-J combinations with a frequency above 0.0001, which together covered roughly 99% of the repertoires. The TCS score was defined as the ratio of F50 (clonal expansion) to E x V (chaos), calculated using BLOSUM62-based TCRdist between CDR3 peptides within each V-J. Welch's t-statistics and random forest reduced several hundred V-J features to 10 to 15, which were used in a naive Bayes classifier (R e1071). The similarity between thyroid and blood repertoires was quantified using the Morisita-Horn index. The public reads were reanalyzed by TCRdb: fastp trimming at Q25, MiXCR alignment, in-frame beta chains only. Entries are consolidated by CDR3 protein sequence, retaining the most common genes and DNA. These V and J calls originate from TCRdb's pipeline instead of the authors' own analysis. The sample records 610,000 or so distinct CDR3 sequences, 40% to 55% of which are singletons. The ten biggest clones cover about 7.8% of the sample.

Sequencing was carried out using peripheral blood or thyroid tissue (not recorded which). This sequence originates from a woman under 30 with Graves' hyperthyroidism. The chain couples TRBV9 to TRBJ1-3, and possibly TRBD1, on 5 matching bases. The base sequence is TGTGCCAGCAGCGTAACCGGGGGAGATTCAGGAAACACCATATATTTT. This encodes CASSVTGGDSGNTIYF.